These 18 T cell receptor beta chains were sequenced from one sample in a study of blood T cell repertoires in COVID-19. Profiled with immunoSEQ multiplex PCR; TCRdb holds only in-frame clones, not every one. The data show some 150,000 clones, approximately 90% seen once. Sequencing used peripheral blood. These receptors were obtained from an older woman with active or convalescent COVID-19.

This sequence joins TRBV14 and TRBJ1-2; D gene unclear. V was shortened by 1 base and J by 0 bases, with 6 bases between the two germline ends. Germline assignment: CDR1 SGHDN and CDR2 FVKESK. The CDR3 totals 14 residues. The CDR3 coding sequence is TGTGCCAGCAGCCAAGCGCGGGCTAACTATGGCTACACCTTC. Protein: CASSQARANYGYTF. Full variable domain (missing parts from reference TRBV14 and TRBJ1-2): EAGVTQFPSHSVIEKGQTVTLRCDPISGHDNLYWYRRVMGKEIKFLLHFVKESKQDESGMPNNRFLAERTGGTYSTLKVQPAELEDSGVYFCASSQARANYGYTFGSGTRLTVV.

J is TRBJ2-3 and V is TRBV18; TRBD1 might be the D (6 bases). The CDR3 loop spans 15 amino acids. Looked up from germline, CDR1 is KGHSH and CDR2 is LQKENI. V lost 1 base, J lost 4 bases, and 12 bases lay in between. The CDR3 sequence is CASSPRKQGPDTQYF. CDR3 nucleotides: TGTGCCAGCTCACCACGGAAACAGGGCCCAGATACGCAGTATTTT.

This chain links TRBV5-1 with TRBJ2-2; D is possibly TRBD2 (5 bases). Trimming shortened V by 8 bases and J by 1 base, and 6 bases separated the two germline ends. Germline V gene data show CDR1 as SGHRS and CDR2 as YFSETQ. There are 12 residues in the CDR3. The CDR3 DNA sequence: TGCGCCAGTCGGGGGAACACCGGGGAGCTGTTTTTT. It specifies CASRGNTGELFF.

V gene TRBV2 combines with J gene TRBJ2-3, with TRBD2 matching 10 bases. There are 15 residues in the CDR3. Germline assignment: CDR1 SNHLY and CDR2 FYNNEI. V lost 4 bases and J lost 6; bases outside the gene matches: 7. CDR3 nucleotide sequence: TGTGCCAGCAGTGCCCAAGCGGGGGGGTCGGATACGCAGTATTTT. Translating gives CASSAQAGGSDTQYF. Based on the CDR3 plus reference TRBV2 and TRBJ2-3, the full variable domain is EPEVTQTPSHQVTQMGQEVILRCVPISNHLYFYWYRQILGQKVEFLVSFYNNEISEKSEIFDDQFSVERPDGSNFTLKIRSTKLEDSAMYFCASSAQAGGSDTQYFGPGTRLTVL.

The chain links TRBV7-2 to TRBJ1-2; 7 bases are a match to TRBD1. With V trimmed by 1 base and J by 7 bases, 9 bases remained unmatched. CDR1 is SGHTA, CDR2 FQGNSA, per germline. The CDR3 is 15 residues long. The CDR3 region is CASSLGRQGAGGYTF. The DNA of the CDR3 is TGTGCCAGCAGCTTAGGGCGACAGGGCGCGGGTGGCTACACCTTC.

The CDR3 sequence: CASSFSGGTQETQYF. The DNA of the CDR3 is TGCGCCAGCAGCTTTAGCGGGGGGACCCAAGAGACCCAGTACTTC. The chain joins TRBV5-1 to TRBJ2-5; 10 positions match TRBD2. Germline CDR1 is SGHRS and CDR2 is YFSETQ. Germline trimming cut 2 bases from V and 1 base from J; bases unmatched to any gene: 2. This CDR3 spans 15 amino acids.

The gene calls are TRBV7-9 and TRBJ2-7; D gene uncertain. The V gene lost 6 bases and the J gene lost 3 bases, with 9 bases spanning the gap. In germline, CDR1 is SEHNR, CDR2 FQNEAQ (reference sequence). The CDR3 covers 12 residues. CDR3 in amino acids: CASSSAGYEQYF. DNA for the CDR3: TGTGCCAGCAGTTCAGCAGGCTACGAGCAGTACTTC.

The genes are TRBV9 and TRBJ2-7, with 9 positions matching TRBD1. The germline V gene has CDR1 SGDLS and CDR2 YYNGEE. J lost 2 bases, V lost 4 bases, and 10 bases had no gene match. CDR3 length: 16 residues. The CDR3 nucleotides are TGTGCCAGCAGCCAGAGGGGGGACAGGGCGACCTACGAGCAGTACTTC. Its translation: CASSQRGDRATYEQYF.

This chain joins TRBV19 and TRBJ2-7, with 12 positions matching TRBD1. J gave up 5 bases and V 5 bases, and 7 bases lay outside the gene matches. Germline CDR1 reads LNHDA; CDR2 reads SQIVND (reference sequence). The CDR3 is 15 amino acids. This chain's CDR3 is CASSFGTGGYDEQYF. CDR3 coding DNA: TGTGCCAGTAGTTTCGGGACAGGGGGCTATGACGAGCAGTACTTC.

V is TRBV20-1 and J is TRBJ2-5; D unclear. CDR1 is DFQATT, CDR2 SNEGSKA, per germline (reference sequence). V was shortened by 2 bases and J by 5 bases, with 6 bases between the two germline ends. CDR3 size: 11 residues. Written as DNA, the CDR3 is TGCAGTGCTAGAATAGAGGAGACCCAGTACTTC. Residues: CSARIEETQYF.

The rearrangement uses TRBV10-3 and TRBJ1-5; TRBD1 is a possible D gene (6 bases). The CDR3 contains 14 residues. In germline, CDR1 is ENHRY, CDR2 SYGVKD. The germline V and J ends were trimmed by 6 bases and 1 base, with 10 bases remaining between them. CDR3 amino acids: CAISSTGSNQPQHF. The CDR3 coding sequence is TGTGCCATCAGCTCGACAGGAAGCAATCAGCCCCAGCATTTT.

The chain joins TRBV15 to TRBJ2-5; a weak D match, TRBD1 (5 bases). CDR1 is LNHNV and CDR2 is YYDKDF in the germline V gene (reference sequence). V gave up 2 bases and J gave up 5 bases, with 12 bases separating them. This CDR3 is 14 amino acids long. The CDR3 here is CATSRHNPGETQYF. The CDR3 DNA is TGTGCCACCAGCAGACACAACCCAGGGGAGACCCAGTACTTC.

This clone appeared a few times. This chain uses TRBV7-9 with TRBJ2-7, with a possible D match to TRBD2 (7 bases). CDR1 and CDR2 (germline): SEHNR, FQNEAQ (reference sequence). V was trimmed by 7 bases and J by 7 bases, leaving 20 bases between them. The length of the CDR3 is 14 residues. The CDR3 region is CASTPGGGAGEQYF. CDR3 sequence (DNA): TGTGCCAGCACCCCCGGTGGGGGGGCGGGGGAGCAGTACTTC.

The chain recombines TRBV18 with TRBJ1-1, with 9 bases fitting TRBD1. Germline lookup yields CDR1 KGHSH and CDR2 LQKENI. CDR3 size: 17 residues. Trimming took 4 bases from V and 0 from J; bases not matched to a gene: 9. This chain's CDR3 is CASSLMTGGLMNTEAFF. The DNA of the CDR3 is TGTGCCAGCTCACTGATGACAGGGGGGTTGATGAACACTGAAGCTTTCTTT.

This chain connects TRBV7-6 to TRBJ2-2, with 8 positions matching TRBD1. V dropped 7 bases and J dropped 1; count of bases not matched to a gene: 5. CDR1 is SGHVS and CDR2 is FNYEAQ in the germline V gene. CDR3 length equals 15 residues. The CDR3 DNA follows: TGTGCCAGCAAGACAGGGACAGGGAACACCGGGGAGCTGTTTTTT. Residues: CASKTGTGNTGELFF.

This chain links TRBV5-1 with TRBJ1-1; 7 bases are shared with TRBD1. Trimming at V came to 5 bases and at J to 5 bases, leaving 15 bases not matched to a gene. The CDR3 is 16 amino acids. Germline CDR1 is SGHRS and CDR2 is YFSETQ. This chain's CDR3 is CASSQGGAQGKTEAFF. The CDR3 region has the DNA TGCGCCAGCAGTCAGGGGGGAGCACAGGGAAAAACTGAAGCTTTCTTT.

The J gene is TRBJ2-3, the V gene TRBV5-4; 14 positions agree with TRBD2. This CDR3 has 15 amino acids. Germline-derived CDR1 and CDR2 are SGHNT and YYREEE (reference sequence). Unmatched junction bases numbered 4, after V lost 4 bases and J lost 6 bases. In DNA form, the CDR3 reads TGTGCCAGCAGCCTCCGGACTAGCGGGGGGGATACGCAGTATTTT. It specifies CASSLRTSGGDTQYF.

Comment on this clone: Other DNA sequences from this sample encode an identical CDR3 as well. The chain recombines TRBV19 with TRBJ2-5; the match to TRBD2 covers 8 bases. CDR1 LNHDA and CDR2 SQIVND come from the germline V gene (reference sequence). The CDR3 contains 14 residues. The junction had 4 bases not matched to a gene; V was cut back by 2 bases and J by 5 bases. DNA of the CDR3: TGTGCCAGTAGTATAACGGGGGGGCAGGAGACCCAGTACTTC. Amino acids: CASSITGGQETQYF.